The clone carrying this T cell receptor beta chain was recorded many times. Its antigen is currently unknown. Profiling of TCR beta VDJ combinations and CDR3 sequences used genomic DNA as template. TCRdb fed the reads into MiXCR, producing one record per CDR3 protein. The sample shows 150,000 to 200,000 distinct CDR3 sequences, 40% to 60% of them seen only once. Patients picked for sequencing had shown CD8+CD57+ cell expansion detected by flow cytometry. The enrolled patients all had severe acquired aplastic anemia. The data were obtained in a study of CD8+CD57+ T cells in acquired aplastic anemia. Overall study results and limits: Patients were compared with controls for CD8+ Simpson's diversity, and no significant difference emerged. Common to patients and controls were twenty-nine CD8+ CDR3 sequences.

Trimming removed 2 bases at V and 3 bases at J, with 16 bases between. Germline V gene data show CDR1 as KGHDR and CDR2 as SFDVKD. This CDR3 region has 16 residues. This clonotype originated in a human donor with aplastic anemia. Input material: sorted CD4+, CD8+, or CD8+CD57+ T cells (not recorded which) from PBMCs. The gene calls are TRBV24-1 and TRBJ2-7, with a weak D call TRBD2 (5 bases). The CDR3 sequence is CATSDSPGSSYYEQYF. The CDR3 DNA is TGTGCCACCAGTGATTCCCCGGGGAGTTCCTACTACGAGCAGTACTTC.